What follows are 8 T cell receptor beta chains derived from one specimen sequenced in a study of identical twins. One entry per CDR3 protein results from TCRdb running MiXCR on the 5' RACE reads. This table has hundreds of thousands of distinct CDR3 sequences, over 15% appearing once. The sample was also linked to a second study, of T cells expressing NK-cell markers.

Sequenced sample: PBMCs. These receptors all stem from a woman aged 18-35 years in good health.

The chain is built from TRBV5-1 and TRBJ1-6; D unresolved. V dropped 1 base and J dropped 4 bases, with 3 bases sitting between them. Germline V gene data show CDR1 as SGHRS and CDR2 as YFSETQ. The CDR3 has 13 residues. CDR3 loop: CASSLNYNSPLHF. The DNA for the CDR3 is TGCGCCAGCAGCTTGAATTATAATTCACCCCTCCACTTT.

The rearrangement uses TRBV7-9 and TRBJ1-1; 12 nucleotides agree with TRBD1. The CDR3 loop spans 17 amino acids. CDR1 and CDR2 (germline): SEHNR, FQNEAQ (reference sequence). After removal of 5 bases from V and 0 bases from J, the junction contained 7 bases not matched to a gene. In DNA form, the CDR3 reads TGTGCCAGCAGCCCGGGACAGGGGGCCATTCTGAACACTGAAGCTTTCTTT. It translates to CASSPGQGAILNTEAFF.

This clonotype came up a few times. CDR3 amino acids: CASSERGRGGFDEQYF. DNA for the CDR3: TGTGCCAGCAGCGAGAGGGGGCGAGGGGGCTTCGACGAGCAGTACTTC. The rearrangement links TRBV11-2 to TRBJ2-7; 7 nucleotides line up with TRBD1. The length of the CDR3 is 16 residues. The V gene's germline CDR1 is SGHAT and CDR2 FQNNGV. The V segment lost 5 bases and the J segment 5 bases; nucleotides outside the gene matches: 15.

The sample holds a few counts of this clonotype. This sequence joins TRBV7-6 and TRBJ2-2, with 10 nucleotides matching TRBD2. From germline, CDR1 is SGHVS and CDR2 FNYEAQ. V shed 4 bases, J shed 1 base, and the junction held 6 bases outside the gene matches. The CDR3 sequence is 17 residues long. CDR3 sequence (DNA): TGTGCCAGCAGCTCCCGAACTAGCGGGATGAACACCGGGGAGCTGTTTTTT. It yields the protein CASSSRTSGMNTGELFF.

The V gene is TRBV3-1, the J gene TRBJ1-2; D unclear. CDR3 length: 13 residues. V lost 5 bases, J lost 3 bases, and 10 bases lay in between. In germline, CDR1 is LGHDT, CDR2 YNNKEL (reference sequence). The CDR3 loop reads CASSTTLDYGYTF. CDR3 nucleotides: TGTGCCAGCAGCACCACCCTAGACTATGGCTACACCTTC.

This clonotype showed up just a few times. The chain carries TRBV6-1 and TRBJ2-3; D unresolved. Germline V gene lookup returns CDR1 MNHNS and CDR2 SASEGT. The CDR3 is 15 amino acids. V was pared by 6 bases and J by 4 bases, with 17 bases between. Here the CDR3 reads CASRRLSSVADTQYF. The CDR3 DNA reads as TGTGCCAGCAGGCGCCTAAGTTCGGTCGCAGATACGCAGTATTTT.

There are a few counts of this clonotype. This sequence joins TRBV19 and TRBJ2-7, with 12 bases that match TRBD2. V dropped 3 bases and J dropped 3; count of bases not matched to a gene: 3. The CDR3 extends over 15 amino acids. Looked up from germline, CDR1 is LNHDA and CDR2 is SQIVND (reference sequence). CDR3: CASSIATSGSYEQYF. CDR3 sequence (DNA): TGTGCCAGTAGTATCGCGACTAGCGGGAGCTACGAGCAGTACTTC.

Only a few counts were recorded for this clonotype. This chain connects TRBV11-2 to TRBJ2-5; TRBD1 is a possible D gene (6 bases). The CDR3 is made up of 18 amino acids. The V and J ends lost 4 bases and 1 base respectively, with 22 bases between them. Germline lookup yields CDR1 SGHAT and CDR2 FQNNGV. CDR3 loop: CASSYSISGTPTQETQYF. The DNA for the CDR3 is TGTGCCAGCAGCTATAGCATCTCGGGGACACCCACCCAAGAGACCCAGTACTTC.